Following are 9 T cell receptor beta chains from one sample sequenced in a study of blood T cell repertoires in COVID-19. Some clones are missing from TCRdb's copy, which holds only in-frame ones; the method was immunoSEQ multiplex PCR. Of under 140,000 clones in the sample, 72% were seen once. The specimen was peripheral blood. Receptors were obtained from an older woman with acute or convalescent COVID-19.

The chain is built from TRBV27 and TRBJ2-3; TRBD2 matches 7 bases. The CDR3 consists of 13 residues. CDR1 is MNHEY and CDR2 is SMNVEV in the germline V gene (reference sequence). Trimming took 5 bases from V and 7 from J; bases not matched to a gene: 6. The CDR3 DNA reads TGTGCCAGCAGTCTTCGGGGGGAAAATACGCAGTATTTT. It codes for CASSLRGENTQYF.

This clone was counted a few times. V is TRBV7-2 and J is TRBJ1-2, with 11 nucleotides matching TRBD1. CDR1 SGHTA and CDR2 FQGNSA come from the germline V gene. The CDR3 is 17 residues long. V lost 4 bases to trimming and J lost 0 bases; unmatched junction nucleotides: 7. CDR3 in DNA: TGTGCCAGCAGCTCTTTTCTGGGACAGGGGGCTAACTATGGCTACACCTTC. Encoded protein: CASSSFLGQGANYGYTF. The full variable domain, with the rest looked up from reference TRBV7-2 and TRBJ1-2, is GAGVSQSPSNKVTEKGKDVELRCDPISGHTALYWYRQSLGQGLEFLIYFQGNSAPDKSGLPSDRFSAERTGGSVSTLTIQRTQQEDSAVYLCASSSFLGQGANYGYTFGSGTRLTVV.

The gene calls are TRBV11-2 and TRBJ2-3, with TRBD2 identical over 7 bases. CDR3 size: 16 residues. V dropped 3 bases and J dropped 2; count of bases not matched to a gene: 8. Germline V gives CDR1 SGHAT, CDR2 FQNNGV. This CDR3 is CASSLRLAVPTDTQYF. In DNA form, the CDR3 reads TGTGCCAGCAGCTTGCGGCTAGCGGTACCCACAGATACGCAGTATTTT.

This rearrangement joins TRBV4-3 to TRBJ2-1; 7 bases line up with TRBD1. Trimming cost V 0 bases and J 4 bases; bases outside gene matches: 6. CDR3 size: 16 residues. The germline CDR1 and CDR2 sequences are LGHNA and YSLEER. The CDR3 DNA follows: TGCGCCAGCAGCCAAGATCTGGACAGGAGATACAATGAGCAGTTCTTC. This encodes CASSQDLDRRYNEQFF.

This clone was found once. The chain couples TRBV2 to TRBJ1-2; TRBD1 matches at 11 bases. The CDR3 is 14 residues long. V lost 9 bases to trimming and J lost 5 bases; unmatched junction nucleotides: 8. Germline V gene data show CDR1 as SNHLY and CDR2 as FYNNEI. The CDR3 reads CASHPDRGPYGYTF. CDR3 coding DNA: TGTGCCAGTCACCCGGACAGGGGGCCATATGGCTACACCTTC.

The chain employs TRBV6-5 and TRBJ1-2; perhaps TRBD1 as D (6 bases). The germline V gene has CDR1 MNHEY and CDR2 SVGAGI. V gave up 7 bases and J gave up 6 bases, with 21 bases separating them. CDR3 size: 15 residues. CDR3 residues: CASIGNAGVGNGYTF. The CDR3 DNA is TGTGCCAGCATCGGCAATGCAGGGGTAGGAAATGGCTACACCTTC.

This clone came up many times. J is TRBJ1-2 and V is TRBV14; TRBD1 matches at 8 bases. CDR1 and CDR2 from the germline V gene are SGHDN and FVKESK. The CDR3 is made up of 15 amino acids. Unmatched junction bases numbered 14, after V lost 5 bases and J lost 9 bases. This CDR3 is CASSSGQGHYMSYTF. As DNA, the CDR3 is TGTGCCAGCAGCAGTGGACAGGGTCATTATATGAGCTACACCTTC.

The chain is built from TRBV28 and TRBJ1-1; 9 bases are shared with TRBD1. The CDR3 extends over 15 amino acids. V was clipped by 6 bases and J by 0 bases; unmatched bases: 5. The germline V gene encodes CDR1 MDHEN and CDR2 SYDVKM. This CDR3 reads CASRYRGRMNTEAFF. CDR3 sequence (DNA): TGTGCCAGCAGATACAGGGGGCGGATGAACACTGAAGCTTTCTTT.

V gene TRBV3-1 (or the pseudogene TRBV3-2) combines with J gene TRBJ1-5; D gene ambiguous. The CDR3 runs 15 residues. Per the germline V gene, CDR1 is LGHDT and CDR2 is YNNKEL (reference sequence). With 0 bases removed from V and 7 bases from J, the gap between germline ends came to 13 bases. CDR3 DNA: TGTGCCAGCAGCCAAGATATGGGGAGCACCCAGCCCCAGCATTTT. Amino acid sequence: CASSQDMGSTQPQHF.